Shown below are 14 T cell receptor beta chains from a single sample sequenced in a study of blood T cell repertoires in COVID-19. Produced via immunoSEQ multiplex PCR; TCRdb's table is partial and in-frame only. Of approximately 200,000 clones listed, about 84% are singletons. Sample: PBMCs or T cells enriched from blood (not recorded which). The receptors originated from a man aged 55 to 70 who had recovered from COVID-19.

The chain combines TRBV7-8 with TRBJ1-5; 11 bases match TRBD1. Germline loops: CDR1 SGHVS, CDR2 FQNEAQ. This CDR3 contains 17 residues. The junction had 12 bases not matched to a gene; V was cut back by 4 bases and J by 7 bases. CDR3 nucleotide sequence: TGTGCCAGCAGCTCCGCCCGGGGACAGGGGGGAGGACAGCCCCAGCATTTT. Its protein product is CASSSARGQGGGQPQHF.

The chain recombines TRBV19 with TRBJ1-5; maybe TRBD1 (6 bases). V was cut by 7 bases and J by 2 bases, with 12 bases left in between. Germline V gene data show CDR1 as LNHDA and CDR2 as SQIVND (reference sequence). The CDR3 loop spans 14 amino acids. In DNA, the CDR3 is TGTGCCAGTAACCAACAGGGCGGCAATCAGCCCCAGCATTTT. This encodes CASNQQGGNQPQHF.

Note on this clone: Other DNA sequences in this sample translate to the same CDR3. V usage is TRBV19 and J usage is TRBJ1-2; TRBD1 is a possible D gene (5 bases). The length of the CDR3 is 12 residues. Germline values: CDR1 LNHDA, CDR2 SQIVND (reference sequence). V gave up 2 bases and J gave up 5 bases, with 6 bases separating them. CDR3 protein: CASSIQGYGYTF. CDR3 DNA sequence: TGTGCCAGTAGTATACAGGGTTATGGCTACACCTTC.

The V gene is TRBV9, the J gene TRBJ1-1; the match to TRBD1 covers 10 bases. Trimming cost V 4 bases and J 7 bases; bases outside gene matches: 13. The germline gives CDR1 SGDLS, CDR2 YYNGEE. CDR3 length: 16 amino acids. In DNA, the CDR3 is TGTGCCAGCAGCATCGGGACAGGGGCCGATCTCGGTGAAGCTTTCTTT. Translated: CASSIGTGADLGEAFF.

This clone is a singleton in its sample. J is TRBJ2-1 and V is TRBV27; 7 nucleotides line up with TRBD1. CDR1 MNHEY and CDR2 SMNVEV come from the germline V gene (reference sequence). V shed 4 bases and J 4 bases; nucleotides not matched to a gene: 10. The CDR3 is 16 amino acids. CDR3 bases: TGTGCCAGCAGTTATCCTCCGGGACAGAGATACAATGAGCAGTTCTTC. Amino acid sequence: CASSYPPGQRYNEQFF.

J is TRBJ1-1 and V is TRBV7-2; D call uncertain. The germline V gene has CDR1 SGHTA and CDR2 FQGNSA. V shed 4 bases and J shed 5 bases, with 20 bases lying between them. This CDR3 is 16 amino acids long. CDR3 protein: CASSYSSVRGWTEAFF. The CDR3 nucleotides are TGTGCCAGCAGCTACTCCTCGGTCAGAGGTTGGACTGAAGCTTTCTTT.

The chain links TRBV21-1 to TRBJ2-2; the table names TRBD2, a call not compared with the DNA. TRBV21-1 represents a pseudogene. The CDR3 contains 13 residues. The CDR3 DNA sequence: TGTGCCAGCAGCCCCCGGCGGGGGGGGGAGCTGTTTTTT. It codes for CASSPRRGGELFF.

This chain joins TRBV2 and TRBJ1-1, with 12 bases aligning to TRBD1. With 6 bases clipped from V and 6 bases from J, the junction kept 5 bases outside the gene matches. The CDR3 is 14 residues long. Germline V CDR1 and CDR2: SNHLY, FYNNEI. The CDR3 DNA is TGTGCCAGCAGAGCCGGGACAGGGGGCTCTGAAGCTTTCTTT. It translates to CASRAGTGGSEAFF. The whole variable domain, filled in from reference TRBV2 and TRBJ1-1, reads EPEVTQTPSHQVTQMGQEVILRCVPISNHLYFYWYRQILGQKVEFLVSFYNNEISEKSEIFDDQFSVERPDGSNFTLKIRSTKLEDSAMYFCASRAGTGGSEAFFGQGTRLTVV.

The J gene is TRBJ1-1, the V gene TRBV5-1, with D perhaps TRBD1 (6 bases). Germline loops: CDR1 SGHRS, CDR2 YFSETQ. The CDR3 runs 14 residues. The V end lost 4 bases, the J end lost 6 bases, and 16 bases lay between the germline ends. CDR3 in DNA: TGCGCCAGCAGCGCCGAGCCGGGACACCCTGAAGCTTTCTTT. Residues: CASSAEPGHPEAFF.

The chain combines TRBV6-6 with TRBJ1-1; no definite D call. Trimming cost V 7 bases and J 0 bases, with 18 bases left between them. Germline loops: CDR1 MNHNY, CDR2 SVGAGI (reference sequence). This CDR3 has 16 residues. DNA of the CDR3: TGTGCCAGCACCTCTTCGGAAGCGGGTCTGAACACTGAAGCTTTCTTT. Translation gives CASTSSEAGLNTEAFF.

This clone has just a few counts. This specimen includes other DNA sequences encoding the same CDR3. V usage is TRBV5-1 and J usage is TRBJ1-1; TRBD1 is a possible D gene (6 bases). The germline CDR1 and CDR2 sequences are SGHRS and YFSETQ. The CDR3 has 15 residues. V lost 0 bases and J 0 bases, leaving 9 bases between the germline ends. The CDR3 loop is CASSLGDILNTEAFF. In DNA, the CDR3 is TGCGCCAGCAGCTTGGGGGACATCCTGAACACTGAAGCTTTCTTT.

The chain couples TRBV9 to TRBJ2-3, with D possibly matching TRBD2 (5 bases). Germline CDR1 is SGDLS and CDR2 is YYNGEE. CDR3 length: 16 residues. The ends were cut back, 0 bases at V and 1 base at J, with 12 bases in the middle. The CDR3 region has the DNA TGTGCCAGCAGCGTAGGGCGGGCCCCGGGCACAGATACGCAGTATTTT. Its translation is CASSVGRAPGTDTQYF.

This clone was seen just once. The chain recombines TRBV29-1 with TRBJ2-3; weak D call: TRBD2 (6 bases). V lost 3 bases to trimming and J lost 5 bases, with 15 bases between them. This CDR3 is built from 14 residues. Germline-derived CDR1 and CDR2 are SQVTM and ANQGSEA. CDR3 nucleotide sequence: TGCAGCGTTGATCTAGCGCCTAGAGGAGATACGCAGTATTTT. Translating gives CSVDLAPRGDTQYF.

About this clone itself: This sequence may be a read error, since a much larger clone differs from it by one base. The V call is TRBV7-9, the J call TRBJ2-7; D gene uncertain. The CDR3 runs 11 residues. CDR1 SEHNR and CDR2 FQNEAQ come from the germline V gene (reference sequence). V dropped 5 bases and J dropped 3 bases, with 5 bases sitting between them. The CDR3 DNA follows: TGTGCCAGCAGCCAGTACTACGAGCAGTACTTC. Translation gives CASSQYYEQYF. The full variable domain, rest sourced from reference TRBV7-9 and TRBJ2-7, is DTGVSQNPRHKITKRGQNVTFRCDPISEHNRLYWYRQTLGQGPEFLTYFQNEAQLEKSRLLSDRFSAERPKGSFSTLEIQRTEQGDSAMYLCASSQYYEQYFGPGTRLTVT.